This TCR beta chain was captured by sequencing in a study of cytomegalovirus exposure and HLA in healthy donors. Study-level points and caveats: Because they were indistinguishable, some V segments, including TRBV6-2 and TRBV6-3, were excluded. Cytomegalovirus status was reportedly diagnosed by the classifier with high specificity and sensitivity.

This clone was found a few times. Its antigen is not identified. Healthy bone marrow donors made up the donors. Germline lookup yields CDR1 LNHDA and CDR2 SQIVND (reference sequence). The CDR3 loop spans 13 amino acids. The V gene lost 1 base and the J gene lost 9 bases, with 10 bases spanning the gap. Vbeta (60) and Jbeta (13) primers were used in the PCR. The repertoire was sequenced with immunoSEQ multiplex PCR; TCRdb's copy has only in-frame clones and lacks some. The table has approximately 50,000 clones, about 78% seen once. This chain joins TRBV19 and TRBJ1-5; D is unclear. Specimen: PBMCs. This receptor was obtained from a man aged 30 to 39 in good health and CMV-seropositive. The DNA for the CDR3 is TGTGCCAGTAGTATAGTTTACTCAGGGCCCCAGCATTTT. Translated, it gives CASSIVYSGPQHF.